This passage covers 27 T cell receptor beta chains from one sample sequenced in a study of radiotherapy plus CTLA-4 blockade in lung cancer (dated 2018 in TCRdb). The library came from the immunoSEQ multiplex PCR assay. TCRdb mirrors the immuneACCESS table, restricted to in-frame sequences. Some clones are absent from its copies; in checked studies, under half trace to an unresolved V gene, and the reason for the others is unknown. This sample gives tens of thousands of clones in total; 65% to 80% of them show up just once. The top ten clones comprise over 2% of the sample. The specimen comprised peripheral blood, sampled from a patient treated with radiotherapy plus ipilimumab. All receptors derive from a human donor with non-small cell lung cancer whose response to radiotherapy plus ipilimumab could not be evaluated.

The chain uses TRBV29-1 and TRBJ1-1; tentative D call: TRBD1 (6 bases). V was pared by 6 bases and J by 2 bases, with 13 bases between. This CDR3 is 13 amino acids long. Germline V gene lookup returns CDR1 SQVTM and CDR2 ANQGSEA. The CDR3 DNA is TGCAGCGTGCAGACAGGAGACAACACTGAAGCTTTCTTT. Its translation: CSVQTGDNTEAFF.

This clone was found a few times. The chain couples TRBV7-2 to TRBJ2-7; D is possibly TRBD2 (6 bases). Deletions cut 5 bases from V and 2 bases from J, with 13 bases between. The germline gives CDR1 SGHTA, CDR2 FQGNSA. CDR3 length equals 14 residues. The CDR3, as DNA: TGTGCCAGCAGCCCGACTAGTTTCCCCTACGAGCAGTACTTC. Translating it yields CASSPTSFPYEQYF.

The chain carries TRBV7-2 and TRBJ2-1, with 8 bases fitting TRBD2. In germline, CDR1 is SGHTA, CDR2 FQGNSA. The trim removed 3 bases at V and 10 bases at J, leaving 8 bases unmatched. The CDR3 sequence is 14 residues long. DNA for the CDR3: TGTGCCAGCAGCTTCTCGAGGGGGACTAGGGAGCAGTTCTTC. It is translated as CASSFSRGTREQFF.

The chain uses TRBV28 and TRBJ1-3, with D possibly TRBD1 on 6 matching bases. Germline values: CDR1 MDHEN, CDR2 SYDVKM. Trimming left V 3 bases short and J 2 bases short, with 26 bases between. The CDR3 consists of 20 residues. Here the CDR3 DNA reads TGTGCCAGCAGTTTGTCGCTGGGGGGGAGGACAGTCGCAACTGGAAACACCATATATTTT. Translated, it gives CASSLSLGGRTVATGNTIYF.

CDR3 loop: CASSSRDRGNQPQHF. In DNA form, the CDR3 reads TGTGCCAGCAGCAGCCGGGACAGGGGGAATCAGCCCCAGCATTTT. The chain combines TRBV7-2 with TRBJ1-5; 11 nucleotides agree with TRBD1. V dropped 5 bases and J dropped 4; count of bases not matched to a gene: 4. The germline V gene encodes CDR1 SGHTA and CDR2 FQGNSA. The CDR3 is 15 residues long.

This chain connects TRBV28 to TRBJ2-3; TRBD2 might be the D (5 bases). This CDR3 has 16 residues. V lost 1 base and J 1 base, leaving 12 bases between the germline ends. Germline V lookup: CDR1 MDHEN, CDR2 SYDVKM. CDR3 DNA sequence: TGTGCCAGCAGTTTATTCGGAGCGGTCCGCACAGATACGCAGTATTTT. This encodes CASSLFGAVRTDTQYF.

V and J are TRBV2 and TRBJ2-1, with D possibly TRBD2 on 7 matching bases. V gave up 3 bases and J gave up 4 bases, with 10 bases separating them. Germline V gene data show CDR1 as SNHLY and CDR2 as FYNNEI. The CDR3 is 14 residues long. Written as DNA, the CDR3 is TGTGCCAGCAGTGAGCGGGGGCCATACAATGAGCAGTTCTTC. It translates to CASSERGPYNEQFF.

The chain employs TRBV6-5 and TRBJ2-2; 9 bases agree with TRBD2. CDR1 and CDR2 (germline): MNHEY, SVGAGI. Trimming at V came to 4 bases and at J to 6 bases, leaving 6 bases not matched to a gene. This CDR3 spans 15 amino acids. CDR3 residues: CASSSPTSGAGELFF. Here the CDR3 DNA reads TGTGCCAGCAGTTCTCCGACTAGCGGTGCCGGGGAGCTGTTTTTT.

The chain uses TRBV5-4 and TRBJ2-3; D is possibly TRBD1 (5 bases). The germline V and J ends were trimmed by 0 bases and 0 bases, with 5 bases remaining between them. This CDR3 spans 14 amino acids. Germline V gene sequence: CDR1 SGHNT, CDR2 YYREEE (reference sequence). The DNA of the CDR3 is TGTGCCAGCAGCTTGGACAGGAGCACAGATACGCAGTATTTT. Translated, it gives CASSLDRSTDTQYF.

The chain carries TRBV5-1 and TRBJ1-1, with a weak D call TRBD1 (5 bases). Germline CDR1 SGHRS, CDR2 YFSETQ. The V and J ends lost 4 bases and 1 base respectively, with 11 bases between them. This CDR3 has 14 amino acids. The DNA of the CDR3 is TGCGCCAGCAGCCCGGGGGGTGGGAACACTGAAGCTTTCTTT. Protein product: CASSPGGGNTEAFF.

The chain recombines TRBV4-1 with TRBJ2-5; 10 bases agree with TRBD2. There are 15 residues in the CDR3. Germline-derived CDR1 and CDR2 are MGHRA and YSYEKL. V shed 3 bases and J 3 bases; nucleotides not matched to a gene: 4. The CDR3 region has the DNA TGCGCCAGCAGCCAGCTAGCGGGAGTTGAAGAGACCCAGTACTTC. Residues: CASSQLAGVEETQYF.

This clone was observed a few times. CDR3 sequence reads: CASSLEANTEAFF. The CDR3 bases are TGTGCCAGCAGCTTAGAGGCAAACACTGAAGCTTTCTTT. The chain has TRBV11-2 and TRBJ1-1; unclear D gene. The ends were cut back, 0 bases at V and 2 bases at J, with 4 bases in the middle. The CDR3 is made up of 13 amino acids. The germline V gene encodes CDR1 SGHAT and CDR2 FQNNGV.

This clone showed up just once. The CDR3 nucleotides are TGCGCCAGCAGCAAGGCGGGGGGCCCCAAGGATGAGCAGTTCTTC. This codes for CASSKAGGPKDEQFF. The J gene is TRBJ2-1, the V gene TRBV5-1; the match to TRBD2 covers 8 bases. The CDR3 sequence is 15 residues long. V shed 4 bases, J shed 8 bases, and the junction held 11 bases outside the gene matches. The germline gives CDR1 SGHRS, CDR2 YFSETQ.

This clone appeared once. V usage is TRBV19 and J usage is TRBJ2-7; D is ambiguous. The CDR3 is 12 residues long. CDR1 is LNHDA and CDR2 is SQIVND in the germline V gene (reference sequence). V shed 4 bases and J shed 2 bases, with 6 bases lying between them. This CDR3 reads CASSTYTYEQYF. The CDR3 coding sequence is TGTGCCAGTAGTACTTACACCTACGAGCAGTACTTC.

The rearrangement links TRBV4-2 to TRBJ1-3; no firm D call. Germline assignment: CDR1 LGHNA and CDR2 YNFKEQ. CDR3 length: 18 amino acids. Trimming removed 0 bases at V and 11 bases at J, with 26 bases between. The CDR3 DNA is TGTGCCAGCAGCCAAGATGGTTTGTACGGTGGTAGGAGATGGGCCATATATTTT. This encodes CASSQDGLYGGRRWAIYF.

The CDR3 nucleotides are TGTGCCAGCAGCGTAGGAGGCGGGGAGCTGTTTTTT. It encodes CASSVGGGELFF. The rearrangement joins TRBV9 to TRBJ2-2; unclear D gene. CDR1 is SGDLS and CDR2 is YYNGEE in the germline V gene. The CDR3 is 12 residues long. V dropped 0 bases and J dropped 7 bases, with 4 bases sitting between them.

The chain uses TRBV11-3 and TRBJ2-5; possible D gene TRBD2, 6 bases. V was clipped by 3 bases and J by 8 bases, with 13 bases between them. The CDR3 length is 13 residues. In germline, CDR1 is SGHNT, CDR2 YENEEA. The CDR3 nucleotides read TGTGCCAGCAGCTTCGGCGGGAACCCAACCCAGTACTTC. Translation gives CASSFGGNPTQYF.

The sample holds one count of this clone. J is TRBJ1-5 and V is TRBV18, with TRBD1 identical over 9 bases. The V gene end was trimmed by 1 base and the J gene end by 6 bases; junction bases not matched to a gene: 7. The CDR3 sequence is 16 residues long. CDR1 and CDR2 from the germline V gene are KGHSH and LQKENI. CDR3 in amino acids: CASSPQGQGTGQPQHF. Written as DNA, the CDR3 is TGTGCCAGCTCACCACAAGGACAGGGGACCGGTCAGCCCCAGCATTTT.

The sample holds a few counts of this clone. V is TRBV4-3 and J is TRBJ1-4; TRBD1 is a possible D gene (5 bases). The length of the CDR3 is 15 residues. Germline CDR1 LGHNA, CDR2 YSLEER. Trimming left V 1 base short and J 4 bases short, with 10 bases between. The CDR3 loop reads CASSQAGHNNEKLFF. The CDR3, as DNA: TGCGCCAGCAGCCAAGCCGGACACAATAATGAAAAACTGTTTTTT.

Details on this clone: Other DNA sequences in this sample translate to the same CDR3. The J gene is TRBJ2-5, the V gene TRBV7-2; D gene uncertain. The CDR3 has 13 amino acids. V lost 5 bases to trimming and J lost 1 base, with 8 bases between them. Germline assignment: CDR1 SGHTA and CDR2 FQGNSA. This CDR3 reads CASSLSPQETQYF. In DNA, the CDR3 is TGTGCCAGCAGCCTCTCCCCCCAAGAGACCCAGTACTTC.

The gene calls are TRBV7-3 and TRBJ1-1, with D tentatively TRBD1 (5 bases). The CDR3 loop spans 15 amino acids. V lost 8 bases and J 0 bases, leaving 16 bases between the germline ends. The V gene's germline CDR1 is SGHTA and CDR2 FQGTGA. CDR3 sequence: CASGEGHFMNTEAFF. CDR3 sequence (DNA): TGTGCCAGCGGCGAAGGACATTTTATGAACACTGAAGCTTTCTTT.

This rearrangement joins TRBV27 to TRBJ2-7; TRBD1 aligns across 10 bases. With 6 bases clipped from V and 4 bases from J, the junction kept 6 bases outside the gene matches. This CDR3 has 14 residues. Germline V gene data show CDR1 as MNHEY and CDR2 as SMNVEV (reference sequence). DNA for the CDR3: TGTGCCAGCAGCAAGACAGGGGGCAGGTACGAGCAGTACTTC. It encodes CASSKTGGRYEQYF.

The chain is built from TRBV5-1 and TRBJ1-1; D might be TRBD1 (5 bases). This CDR3 contains 14 residues. Trimming pared 1 base from V and 4 bases from J, leaving 11 bases between. CDR1 SGHRS and CDR2 YFSETQ come from the germline V gene. CDR3 in amino acids: CASSLLGVSTEAFF. The CDR3 DNA is TGCGCCAGCAGCTTGCTAGGGGTCTCCACTGAAGCTTTCTTT.

As to this clone: The same CDR3 also results from other DNA sequences found in this sample. CDR3 nucleotide sequence: TGTGCCAGAAGTTCTACAGGGCTTTTTAACTATGGCTACACCTTC. Its protein is CARSSTGLFNYGYTF. The chain combines TRBV5-3 with TRBJ1-2, with D perhaps TRBD1 (6 bases). TRBV5-3 is an ORF, and what it does is uncertain. Trimming removed 5 bases from V and 1 base from J, with 15 bases in between. The CDR3 length is 15 residues.

The V call is TRBV2, the J call TRBJ2-7, with a possible D match to TRBD1 (6 bases). In germline, CDR1 is SNHLY, CDR2 FYNNEI. The CDR3 is 14 amino acids. Trimming removed 4 bases at V and 1 base at J, with 11 bases between. As DNA, the CDR3 is TGTGCCAGCAGTGTGGGAACAGGGTCCTACGAGCAGTACTTC. Amino acid sequence: CASSVGTGSYEQYF.

V is TRBV5-1 and J is TRBJ2-1; 9 nucleotides line up with TRBD1. CDR3 length equals 16 residues. V lost 4 bases and J lost 6; bases outside the gene matches: 11. Per germline, CDR1 SGHRS and CDR2 YFSETQ. This chain's CDR3 is CASSPYGQGPSNEQFF. In DNA, the CDR3 is TGCGCCAGCAGCCCCTACGGACAGGGGCCCTCCAATGAGCAGTTCTTC.

The V gene is TRBV28, the J gene TRBJ2-7; 7 positions agree with TRBD2. V lost 8 bases and J lost 1; bases outside the gene matches: 5. Germline values: CDR1 MDHEN, CDR2 SYDVKM. CDR3 length: 13 residues. The DNA of the CDR3 is TGTGCCAGCCGCGGGAGTATGTCCTACGAGCAGTACTTC. This sequence encodes CASRGSMSYEQYF.